A selection of T cell receptor beta chains follows, all from one sample in a study of spatial heterogeneity in lung cancer. TCRdb independently ran MiXCR on the 5' RACE reads; one entry per CDR3 protein. The sample shows about 39,000 distinct CDR3 sequences, under 7% of them seen only once. Source: PBMCs, taken at surgery. The receptors come from a male donor with early-stage non-small cell lung cancer. Each CDR3 is given with its conserved first and last residue. A D gene is named only where the DNA matches it firmly. Some rows mark clone size as missing; the rest say once, few, many or name a class of expanded clone.

J: TRBJ1-4; V: TRBV5-5; size: many; D: -; DNA: TGTGCCAGCAGCTTGGCAGTGTCAACTAATGAAAAACTGTTTTTT; CDR3: CASSLAVSTNEKLFF
J: TRBJ1-3; V: TRBV5-1; size: many; D: TRBD1; DNA: TGCGCCAGCAGCCCACGGGGACAGGGGGCTTCTGGAAACACCATATATTTT; CDR3: CASSPRGQGASGNTIYF
J: TRBJ1-2; V: TRBV7-9; size: -; D: -; DNA: TGTGCCAGCATCGACAGCCCCCTTAACTATGGCTACACCTTC; CDR3: CASIDSPLNYGYTF
J: TRBJ2-1; V: TRBV29-1; size: many; D: TRBD2; DNA: TGCAGCGTTGAAGCGGGGGGAACATACAATGAGCAGTTCTTC; CDR3: CSVEAGGTYNEQFF
J: TRBJ2-1; V: TRBV12-3/TRBV12-4; size: many; D: -; DNA: TGTGCCAGCAGACTGAGAGATTACAATGAGCAGTTCTTC; CDR3: CASRLRDYNEQFF
J: TRBJ1-5; V: TRBV7-2; size: few; D: -; DNA: TGTGCCAGCAGCTCCCAGGGGCTTAGCAATCAGCCCCAGCATTTT; CDR3: CASSSQGLSNQPQHF
J: TRBJ2-2; V: TRBV14; size: many; D: -; DNA: TGTGCCAGCAGCCCCCGTTGGAGGAGTGTCACCGGGGAGCTGTTTTTT; CDR3: CASSPRWRSVTGELFF
J: TRBJ1-4; V: TRBV20-1; size: many; D: -; DNA: TGCAGTGCTAGAGATGCCGTTAAAGGGCTGTATGAAAAACTGTTTTTT; CDR3: CSARDAVKGLYEKLFF
J: TRBJ1-5; V: TRBV5-1; size: many; D: -; DNA: TGCGCCAGCAGCTTGGAGTGGGATCAGCCCCAGCATTTT; CDR3: CASSLEWDQPQHF
J: TRBJ2-1; V: TRBV5-1; size: many; D: TRBD1; DNA: TGCGCCAGCAGCGGGGGGACAGGATCCTACAATGAGCAGTTCTTC; CDR3: CASSGGTGSYNEQFF
J: TRBJ1-4; V: TRBV2; size: -; D: -; DNA: TGTGCCAGCAGTGTGGATAGGGAACTGTTTTTT; CDR3: CASSVDRELFF
J: TRBJ2-7; V: TRBV28; size: many; D: TRBD1; DNA: TGTGCCAGCAGTACAGGGGGCAAGTTCCCCCTCGAGCAGTACTTC; CDR3: CASSTGGKFPLEQYF
J: TRBJ1-6; V: TRBV30; size: many; D: TRBD1; DNA: TGTGCCTGGGCGGGACAGGATGTTTCACCCCTCCACTTT; CDR3: CAWAGQDVSPLHF
J: TRBJ1-4; V: TRBV28; size: -; D: -; DNA: TGTGCCAGCAGTCCCCTTGTGGGCAGGGGAAATGAAAAACTGTTTTTT; CDR3: CASSPLVGRGNEKLFF
J: TRBJ2-2; V: TRBV18; size: -; D: -; DNA: TGTGCCAGCTCACTACAGGGAGTTATAACCGGGGAGCTGTTTTTT; CDR3: CASSLQGVITGELFF
J: TRBJ1-1; V: TRBV6-1; size: few; D: TRBD1; DNA: TGTGCCAGCAGTGAGTTCCCCGGGACAGATTCGGGCACTGAAGCTTTCTTT; CDR3: CASSEFPGTDSGTEAFF
J: TRBJ2-7; V: TRBV6-5; size: few; D: TRBD1; DNA: TGTGCCAGCAGTTACTCGGGGGCAGGGGGAGAGTACTTC; CDR3: CASSYSGAGGEYF
J: TRBJ1-1; V: TRBV19; size: -; D: TRBD1; DNA: TGTGCCAGTAGTACGACAGGGAGGACCACTGAAGCTTTCTTT; CDR3: CASSTTGRTTEAFF
J: TRBJ1-2; V: TRBV11-2; size: -; D: -; DNA: TGTGCCAGCAGCTTGAACAGGGATAACTATGGCTACACCTTC; CDR3: CASSLNRDNYGYTF
J: TRBJ1-5; V: TRBV7-2; size: many; D: -; DNA: TGTGCCAGCAGCTCAGGGGCCAGCAATCAGCCCCAGCATTTT; CDR3: CASSSGASNQPQHF
J: TRBJ2-1; V: TRBV12-3/TRBV12-4; size: many; D: -; DNA: TGTGCCAGCACTTCTTTCGGGGGGCAGAATGAGCAGTTCTTC; CDR3: CASTSFGGQNEQFF
J: TRBJ1-1; V: TRBV10-2; size: few; D: TRBD1; DNA: TGCGCCAGCAGTGGGACAGGGGGTTCGAACACTGAAGCTTTCTTT; CDR3: CASSGTGGSNTEAFF
J: TRBJ2-7; V: TRBV4-1; size: many; D: TRBD2; DNA: TGCGCCAGCAGCCAAGTCTTGGGGTCTAGCGGCTACGAGCAGTACTTC; CDR3: CASSQVLGSSGYEQYF
J: TRBJ1-4; V: TRBV5-1; size: many; D: TRBD1; DNA: TGCGCCAGCAGCTTGGACAGGGGGAATGAAAAACTGTTTTTT; CDR3: CASSLDRGNEKLFF
J: TRBJ2-3; V: TRBV7-9; size: many; D: TRBD2; DNA: TGTGCCAGCAGCTTGACTAGCGGGGGGGGAGATACGCAGTATTTT; CDR3: CASSLTSGGGDTQYF
J: TRBJ1-3; V: TRBV3-1; size: many; D: -; DNA: TGTGCCAGCAGCCGCCTACAGACCAGCAGGGGCCCTGGAAACACCATATATTTT; CDR3: CASSRLQTSRGPGNTIYF
J: TRBJ1-1; V: TRBV7-9; size: -; D: TRBD1; DNA: TGTGCCAGCAGCCCGAGGACAGGGGGGGACACTGAAGCTTTCTTT; CDR3: CASSPRTGGDTEAFF
J: TRBJ1-1; V: TRBV5-4; size: many; D: -; DNA: TGTGCCAGCAGCTTGGTGGTGAACACTGAAGCTTTCTTT; CDR3: CASSLVVNTEAFF
J: TRBJ1-1; V: TRBV5-6; size: many; D: TRBD1; DNA: TGTGCCAGCAGCCCTTACCCTGGACAGGGGGCGGTTGAAGCTTTCTTT; CDR3: CASSPYPGQGAVEAFF
J: TRBJ1-6; V: TRBV19; size: -; D: -; DNA: TGTGCCAGTAGAACCGGGGCGGCTGGGAATTCACCCCTCCACTTT; CDR3: CASRTGAAGNSPLHF
J: TRBJ1-2; V: TRBV29-1; size: many; D: -; DNA: TGCAGCGTTGCGGACAGCCTCTATGGCTACACCTTC; CDR3: CSVADSLYGYTF
J: TRBJ2-3; V: TRBV7-2; size: many; D: TRBD2; DNA: TGTGCCAGCAGAGAGCGGGGGGGGGGCACAGATACGCAGTATTTT; CDR3: CASRERGGGTDTQYF
J: TRBJ2-3; V: TRBV4-2; size: many; D: -; DNA: TGTGCCAGCAGCCAACTGGTCCGGGGGAGCACAGATACGCAGTATTTT; CDR3: CASSQLVRGSTDTQYF
J: TRBJ1-5; V: TRBV4-1; size: many; D: -; DNA: TGCGCCAGCAGCCAAGCTGGGGGGGCTCAGCCCCAGCATTTT; CDR3: CASSQAGGAQPQHF
J: TRBJ2-5; V: TRBV5-1; size: -; D: -; DNA: TGCGCCAGCAGCTTGTTTGGGGACCCGAGAAGGAGAGAGACCCAGTACTTC; CDR3: CASSLFGDPRRRETQYF
J: TRBJ2-6; V: TRBV5-4; size: few; D: -; DNA: TGTGCCAGCAGCTTGGGCAGCTCTGGGGCCAACGTCCTGACTTTC; CDR3: CASSLGSSGANVLTF
J: TRBJ2-2; V: TRBV12-3/TRBV12-4; size: many; D: -; DNA: TGTGCCAGCAGTCTCAGACGGGGTACCGGGGAGCTGTTTTTT; CDR3: CASSLRRGTGELFF
J: TRBJ1-1; V: TRBV19; size: -; D: -; DNA: TGTGCCGCTGCCCCCTCGGGACGTATGAACACTGAAGCTTTCTTT; CDR3: CAAAPSGRMNTEAFF
J: TRBJ1-1; V: TRBV7-2; size: many; D: -; DNA: TGTGCCAGCAGCTTAGGACGCCAGAACACTGAAGCTTTCTTT; CDR3: CASSLGRQNTEAFF
J: TRBJ2-2; V: TRBV6-2/TRBV6-3; size: few; D: TRBD2; DNA: TGTGCCAGTACCCTACTAGCGGGGGTAAATACCGGGGAGCTGTTTTTT; CDR3: CASTLLAGVNTGELFF
J: TRBJ2-3; V: TRBV7-2; size: many; D: TRBD2; DNA: TGTGCCAGCAGCTTAGATGGGACTAGCGGTTACACAGATACGCAGTATTTT; CDR3: CASSLDGTSGYTDTQYF